This is a list of T cell receptor beta chains from one sample in a study of T cell responses to AZD1222 COVID-19 vaccine. Assay: immunoSEQ multiplex PCR; the TCRdb copy retains only in-frame clones and omits some. In the table there are 100,000 to 150,000 clones, around 90% of which are singletons. The specimen was peripheral blood, collected on day 0 of AZD1222 vaccination. The receptors were gathered from an adult in good health. Both conserved end residues are part of each CDR3. D genes are given only for firm matches. Part of the rows lack a size; the others show once, few, many or a class for expanded clones.

V	J	length	D	size	DNA	CDR3
TRBV3-1/TRBV3-2	TRBJ2-7	15	TRBD1	few	TGTGCCAGCAGCCAAGTCGGGACAGGGGGCGCCGAGCAGTACTTC	CASSQVGTGGAEQYF
TRBV5-4	TRBJ2-7	13	NA	few	TGTGCCAGCAGCTTGGTGACGGGATACGAGCAGTACTTC	CASSLVTGYEQYF
TRBV19	TRBJ1-2	13	TRBD1	NA	TGTGCCAGTAGTGTACAGGGGAGGCATGGCTACACCTTC	CASSVQGRHGYTF
TRBV6-1	TRBJ2-1	12	NA	NA	TGTGCCAGCAGTGATCTGGGGCGCGACCAGTTCTTC	CASSDLGRDQFF
TRBV18	TRBJ1-5	13	NA	once	TGTGCCAGCTCACCAATTGACGGACAGCCCCAGCATTTT	CASSPIDGQPQHF
TRBV24-1	TRBJ2-3	15	TRBD2	NA	TGTGCCACCAGCCCTAGCGGGGACCTTTCAGATACGCAGTATTTT	CATSPSGDLSDTQYF
TRBV6-5	TRBJ2-5	15	NA	once	TGTGCCAGCAGTTACCCTGCGGGGGCTGGGGAGACCCAGTACTTC	CASSYPAGAGETQYF
TRBV19	TRBJ2-4	14	NA	NA	TGTGCCAGTAGTCGTGGGGGAGCCAAAAACATTCAGTACTTC	CASSRGGAKNIQYF
TRBV30	TRBJ1-2	14	NA	NA	TGTGCCTGGAGTTCTAATCCCGGGACAAAGGTTTACACCTTC	CAWSSNPGTKVYTF
TRBV29-1	TRBJ2-5	12	NA	NA	TGCAGCGTTGGGCCCTTCCAAGAGACCCAGTACTTC	CSVGPFQETQYF
TRBV6-6	TRBJ2-7	13	TRBD2	NA	TGTGCCAGCAGCCTAGGACTAGCCTACGAGCAGTACTTC	CASSLGLAYEQYF
TRBV30	TRBJ1-5	15	NA	NA	TGTGCCTGGAGTGTAGGGACCCACGGCAATCAGCCCCAGCATTTT	CAWSVGTHGNQPQHF
TRBV5-8	TRBJ2-5	18	TRBD1	NA	TGTGCCAGCCCTAACCACCCCACGGGGACAGGGGCCCTGGAGACCCAGTACTTC	CASPNHPTGTGALETQYF
TRBV12-5	TRBJ1-1	13	NA	NA	TGTGCTAGTGGTCCCGCGAGGAACACTGAAGCTTTCTTT	CASGPARNTEAFF
TRBV6-5	TRBJ1-2	13	TRBD1	NA	TGTGCCAGCAACAAACAGGGGAACTATGGCTACACCTTC	CASNKQGNYGYTF
TRBV4-3	TRBJ1-2	15	TRBD1	NA	TGCGCCAGCAGCCAAGACCACCGGGACAGGGGTTTAGTTACCTTC	CASSQDHRDRGLVTF
TRBV4-1	TRBJ2-2	16	NA	few	TGCGCCAGCAGCCAAAATTACCGGGAGTACACCGGGGAGCTGTTTTTT	CASSQNYREYTGELFF
TRBV5-6	TRBJ1-5	14	NA	few	TGTGCCAGCAGCTTGAGTAAATTGTATCAGCCCCAGCATTTT	CASSLSKLYQPQHF
TRBV7-3	TRBJ1-5	16	TRBD1	NA	TGTGCCAGCAGCTCAGGGGGGGAGTGGAGCAATCAGCCCCAGCATTTT	CASSSGGEWSNQPQHF
TRBV28	TRBJ1-5	17	NA	NA	TGTGCCAGCAGCCCCAGTTTCCTACGGGGTAGCAATCAGCCCCAGCATTTT	CASSPSFLRGSNQPQHF
TRBV11-2	TRBJ2-3	13	NA	NA	TGTGCCAGCAGTTTTGCAGGGTCAGATACGCAGTATTTT	CASSFAGSDTQYF
TRBV7-2	TRBJ2-5	15	TRBD2	once	TGTGCCAGCAGCGTCGGGGCGGGGGGGCACGAGACCCAGTACTTC	CASSVGAGGHETQYF
TRBV28	TRBJ1-2	13	TRBD1	once	TGTGCCAGCAGGTCCGGGACAGACTATGGCTACACCTTC	CASRSGTDYGYTF
TRBV10-1	TRBJ2-7	16	NA	NA	TGCGCCAGCAGTGAGTCGTGGACAACCCTTCCCTACGAGCAGTACTTC	CASSESWTTLPYEQYF
TRBV5-1	TRBJ1-1	13	TRBD1	NA	TGCGCCAGCAGCATTCAGGGGGCGGTTGAAGCTTTCTTT	CASSIQGAVEAFF
TRBV9	TRBJ2-1	17	TRBD2	NA	TGTGCCAGCAGCGTGACCGGGACTAGCGGGCCGTTTGGTGAGCAGTTCTTC	CASSVTGTSGPFGEQFF
TRBV27	TRBJ1-1	13	NA	NA	TGTGCCAGCAGTCACTTAAGGTGGACTGAAGCTTTCTTT	CASSHLRWTEAFF
TRBV14	TRBJ2-3	16	TRBD1	NA	TGTGCCAGCAGCTCTCGACAGGGAGCAGGCACAGATACGCAGTATTTT	CASSSRQGAGTDTQYF
TRBV25-1	TRBJ1-2	13	NA	NA	TGTGCCAGCGCCACAGGGAGGACTTATGGCTACACCTTC	CASATGRTYGYTF
TRBV10-3	TRBJ1-2	13	TRBD1	NA	TGTGCCACCGCCGGGACAGGTGACTATGGCTACACCTTC	CATAGTGDYGYTF
TRBV12-3/TRBV12-4	TRBJ2-7	13	NA	NA	TGTGCCAGCAGTTTAGGGCAGGGCTACGAGCAGTACTTC	CASSLGQGYEQYF
TRBV27	TRBJ1-5	15	NA	NA	TGTGCCAGCAGTTTATCACAGGGTGGCAATCAGCCCCAGCATTTT	CASSLSQGGNQPQHF
TRBV6-2/TRBV6-3	TRBJ2-7	12	TRBD2	NA	TGTGCCAGCAGCTACTACGGGGGGGAGCAGTACTTC	CASSYYGGEQYF
TRBV7-3	TRBJ2-3	15	TRBD1	NA	TGTGCCAGCAGCTTAGGACAGGGGCGGCGAGATACGCAGTATTTT	CASSLGQGRRDTQYF
TRBV21-1	TRBJ2-1	15	NA	once	TGTGCCAGCAGCAAAAATAGCGGGAGTTACAATGAGCAGTTCTTC	CASSKNSGSYNEQFF
TRBV7-9	TRBJ1-2	15	TRBD1	NA	TGTGCCAGCAGCTCGCCGGACAGGGTATCAGCTGGCTACACCTTC	CASSSPDRVSAGYTF
TRBV28	TRBJ1-2	14	NA	NA	TGTGCCAGCAGTTCCCCCCAGGGCCATGGGGGCTACACCTTC	CASSSPQGHGGYTF
TRBV7-8	TRBJ1-2	15	NA	few	TGTGCCAGCAGCTTAGCGCGATTTTCTAACTATGGCTACACCTTC	CASSLARFSNYGYTF
TRBV18	TRBJ1-1	15	NA	NA	TGTGCCAGCTCGCTTGGACGGGGATCTGACACTGAAGCTTTCTTT	CASSLGRGSDTEAFF
TRBV27	TRBJ1-5	17	NA	NA	TGTGCCAGCAGTTTTTTTGGCAGGGTATATCGCGATCAGCCCCAGCATTTT	CASSFFGRVYRDQPQHF
TRBV2	TRBJ2-7	14	TRBD2	NA	TGTGCCAGCAGTGAAGGGGGACTAGCGGATAAGCAGTACTTC	CASSEGGLADKQYF
TRBV6-5	TRBJ1-6	10	NA	NA	TGTGCCAACGGGGGCTCACCCCTCCACTTT	CANGGSPLHF
TRBV18	TRBJ2-7	17	TRBD1	once	TGTGCCAGCTCACCCCAAAAAACAGGGGTAAGTTCCTACGAGCAGTACTTC	CASSPQKTGVSSYEQYF
TRBV30	TRBJ1-5	15	TRBD1	NA	TGTGCCTGGAGTCACCGACAGGGAATGTTCCAGCCCCAGCATTTT	CAWSHRQGMFQPQHF
TRBV18	TRBJ1-3	15	NA	NA	TGTGCCAGCTCGCTAGGCCGAGGCTCTGGAAACACCATATATTTT	CASSLGRGSGNTIYF
TRBV3-1/TRBV3-2	TRBJ2-3	11	NA	NA	TGTGCCAGCAGGTCCGCACATACGCAGTATTTT	CASRSAHTQYF